This T cell receptor (beta chain) was captured by sequencing in a study of CD8+CD57+ T cells in acquired aplastic anemia. The study, taken as a whole, reports: Patients did not significantly differ from controls in CD8+ Simpson's diversity.

Genomic DNA, the template, was used for profiling of the TCR beta VDJ and CDR3. TCRdb reprocessed the reads via MiXCR and lists one record per CDR3 protein. The sample consists of 150,000 to 200,000 distinct CDR3 sequences, around 52% of them appearing once. Patients chosen for sequencing had CD8+CD57+ cells that had expanded, as shown by flow cytometry. V was shortened by 0 bases and J by 2 bases, with 4 bases between the two germline ends. This CDR3 region has 13 residues. Germline V CDR1 and CDR2: LNHDA, SQIVND (reference sequence). This clonotype came up once. Its antigen is not identified. The rearrangement links TRBV19 to TRBJ2-5, with D hard to call. The specimen was sorted CD4+, CD8+, or CD8+CD57+ T cells (not recorded which) from PBMCs. The sequence derives from a human donor with aplastic anemia. The CDR3 DNA is TGTGCCAGTAGTATAGACGGGCAAGAGACCCAGTACTTC. This codes for CASSIDGQETQYF. Combining the CDR3 with reference TRBV19 and TRBJ2-5 gives the whole variable domain DGGITQSPKYLFRKEGQNVTLSCEQNLNHDAMYWYRQDPGQGLRLIYYSQIVNDFQKGDIAEGYSVSREKKESFPLTVTSAQKNPTAFYLCASSIDGQETQYFGPGTRLLVL.